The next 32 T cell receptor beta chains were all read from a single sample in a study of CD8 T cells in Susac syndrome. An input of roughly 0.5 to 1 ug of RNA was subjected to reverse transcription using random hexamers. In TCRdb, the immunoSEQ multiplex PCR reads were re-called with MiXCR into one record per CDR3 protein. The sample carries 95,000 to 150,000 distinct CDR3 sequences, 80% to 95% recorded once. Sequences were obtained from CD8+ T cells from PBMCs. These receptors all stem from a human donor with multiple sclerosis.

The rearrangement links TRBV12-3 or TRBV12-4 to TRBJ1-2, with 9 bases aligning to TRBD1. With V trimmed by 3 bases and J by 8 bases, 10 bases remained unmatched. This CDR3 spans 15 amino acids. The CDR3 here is CASSLKTGGARGYTF. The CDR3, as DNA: TGTGCCAGCAGTTTGAAAACAGGGGGCGCGAGGGGCTACACCTTC.

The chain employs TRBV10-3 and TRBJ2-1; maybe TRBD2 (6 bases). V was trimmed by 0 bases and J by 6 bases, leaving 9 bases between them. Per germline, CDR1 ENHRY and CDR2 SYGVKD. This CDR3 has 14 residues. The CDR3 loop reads CAISESGGINEQFF. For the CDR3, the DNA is TGTGCCATCAGTGAGTCCGGGGGAATCAATGAGCAGTTCTTC.

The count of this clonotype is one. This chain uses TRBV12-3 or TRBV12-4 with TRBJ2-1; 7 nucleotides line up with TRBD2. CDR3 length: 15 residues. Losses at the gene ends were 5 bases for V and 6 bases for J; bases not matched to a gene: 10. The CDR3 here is CASSRTSSGTNEQFF. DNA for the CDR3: TGTGCCAGCAGTCGGACGTCTAGCGGAACCAATGAGCAGTTCTTC.

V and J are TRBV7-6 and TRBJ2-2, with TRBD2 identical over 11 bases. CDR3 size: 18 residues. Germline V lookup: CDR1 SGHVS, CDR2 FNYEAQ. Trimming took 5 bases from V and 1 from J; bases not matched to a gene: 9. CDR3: CASSGPLAGERNTGELFF. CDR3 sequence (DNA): TGTGCCAGCAGCGGCCCACTAGCGGGAGAAAGGAACACCGGGGAGCTGTTTTTT.

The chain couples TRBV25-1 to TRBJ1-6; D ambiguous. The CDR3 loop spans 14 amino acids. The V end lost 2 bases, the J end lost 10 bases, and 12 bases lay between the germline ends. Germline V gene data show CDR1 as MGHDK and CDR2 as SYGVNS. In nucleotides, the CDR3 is TGTGCCAGCAGTGAAGAAGGGAACGGGTCACCCCTCCACTTT. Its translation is CASSEEGNGSPLHF.

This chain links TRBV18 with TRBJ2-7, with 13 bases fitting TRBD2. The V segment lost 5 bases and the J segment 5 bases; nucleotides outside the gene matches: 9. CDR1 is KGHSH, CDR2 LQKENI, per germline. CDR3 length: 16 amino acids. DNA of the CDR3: TGTGCCAGCTCATCCTGGACTAGCGGGAGCCATGACGAGCAGTACGTC. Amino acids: CASSSWTSGSHDEQYV.

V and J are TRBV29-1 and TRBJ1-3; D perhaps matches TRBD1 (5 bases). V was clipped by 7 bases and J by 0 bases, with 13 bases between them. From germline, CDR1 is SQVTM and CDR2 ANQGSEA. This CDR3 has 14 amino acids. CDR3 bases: TGCAGCGCTGGGGCCTCGAGCTCTGGAAACACCATATATTTT. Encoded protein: CSAGASSSGNTIYF.

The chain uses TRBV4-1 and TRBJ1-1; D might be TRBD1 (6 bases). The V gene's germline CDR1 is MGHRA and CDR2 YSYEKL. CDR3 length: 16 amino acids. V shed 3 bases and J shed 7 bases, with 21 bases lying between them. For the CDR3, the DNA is TGCGCCAGCAGCCAGGGTACCCACGTGGGGGGCAGTGAAGCTTTCTTT. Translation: CASSQGTHVGGSEAFF.

CDR3 amino acids: CASSARLAGVNIQYF. The CDR3 DNA reads TGTGCCAGCAGTGCCAGACTAGCGGGAGTAAACATTCAGTACTTC. The rearrangement joins TRBV2 to TRBJ2-4; 12 bases map to TRBD2. Germline V gene lookup returns CDR1 SNHLY and CDR2 FYNNEI. After removal of 4 bases from V and 6 bases from J, the junction contained 4 bases not matched to a gene. This CDR3 region has 15 residues.

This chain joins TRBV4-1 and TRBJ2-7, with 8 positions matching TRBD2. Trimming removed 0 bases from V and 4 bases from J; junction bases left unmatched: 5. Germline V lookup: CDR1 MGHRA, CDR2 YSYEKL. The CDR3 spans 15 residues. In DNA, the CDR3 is TGCGCCAGCAGCCAAGATGCAAGCGGGAGATACGAGCAGTACGTC. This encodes CASSQDASGRYEQYV.

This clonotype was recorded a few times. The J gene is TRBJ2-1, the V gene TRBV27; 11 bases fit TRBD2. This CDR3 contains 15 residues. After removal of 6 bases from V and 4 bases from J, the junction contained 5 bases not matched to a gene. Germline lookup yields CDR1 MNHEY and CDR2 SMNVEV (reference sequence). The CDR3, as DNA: TGTGCCAGCAGCCTAGGGACTAGCGGTTACAATGAGCAGTTCTTC. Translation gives CASSLGTSGYNEQFF.

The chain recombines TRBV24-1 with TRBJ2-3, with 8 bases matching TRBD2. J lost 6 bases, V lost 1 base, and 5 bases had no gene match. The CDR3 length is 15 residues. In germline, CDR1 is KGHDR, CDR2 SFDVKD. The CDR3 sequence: CATSDFRGGSDTQYF. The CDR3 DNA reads TGTGCCACCAGTGATTTCCGGGGGGGCTCGGATACGCAGTATTTT.

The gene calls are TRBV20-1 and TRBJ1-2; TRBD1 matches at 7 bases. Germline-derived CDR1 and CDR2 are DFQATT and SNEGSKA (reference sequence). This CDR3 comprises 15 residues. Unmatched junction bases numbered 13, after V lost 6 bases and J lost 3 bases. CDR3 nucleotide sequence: TGCAGTGCCCTCGGGACAGACCAACGCGACTATGGCTACACCTTC. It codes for CSALGTDQRDYGYTF.

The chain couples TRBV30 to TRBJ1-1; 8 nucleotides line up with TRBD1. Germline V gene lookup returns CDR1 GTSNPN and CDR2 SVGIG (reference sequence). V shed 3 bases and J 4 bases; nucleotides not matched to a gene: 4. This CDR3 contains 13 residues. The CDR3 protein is CAWRAGGRTEAFF. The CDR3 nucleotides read TGTGCCTGGAGGGCAGGGGGCCGCACTGAAGCTTTCTTT.

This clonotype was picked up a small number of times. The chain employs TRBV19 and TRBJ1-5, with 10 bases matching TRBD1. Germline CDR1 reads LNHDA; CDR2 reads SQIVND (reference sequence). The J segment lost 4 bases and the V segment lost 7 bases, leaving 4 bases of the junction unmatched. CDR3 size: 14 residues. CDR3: CASKPGQGNQPQHF. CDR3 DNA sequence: TGTGCCAGTAAACCGGGACAGGGGAATCAGCCCCAGCATTTT. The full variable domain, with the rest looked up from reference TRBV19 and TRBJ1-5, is DGGITQSPKYLFRKEGQNVTLSCEQNLNHDAMYWYRQDPGQGLRLIYYSQIVNDFQKGDIAEGYSVSREKKESFPLTVTSAQKNPTAFYLCASKPGQGNQPQHFGDGTRLSIL.

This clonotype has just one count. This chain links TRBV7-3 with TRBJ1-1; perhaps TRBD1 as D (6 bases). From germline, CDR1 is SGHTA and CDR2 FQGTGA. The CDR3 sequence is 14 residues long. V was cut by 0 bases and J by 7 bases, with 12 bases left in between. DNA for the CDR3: TGTGCCAGCAGCTTAACAGCGGGGGCGCTTGAAGCTTTCTTT. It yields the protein CASSLTAGALEAFF.

Here the CDR3 DNA reads TGTGCTAGTGGTTTGGTACCGGGGCACGGCTACACCTTC. Translated, it gives CASGLVPGHGYTF. This chain connects TRBV12-5 to TRBJ1-2; tentative D call: TRBD1 (5 bases). Germline CDR1 reads LGHNT; CDR2 reads FRNRAP. CDR3 length equals 13 residues. The ends were cut back, 0 bases at V and 8 bases at J, with 10 bases in the middle.

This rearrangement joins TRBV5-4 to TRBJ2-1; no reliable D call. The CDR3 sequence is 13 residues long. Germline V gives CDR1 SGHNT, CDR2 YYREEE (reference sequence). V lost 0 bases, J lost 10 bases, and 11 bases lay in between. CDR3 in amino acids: CASSLETEREQFF. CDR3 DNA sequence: TGTGCCAGCAGCTTGGAGACCGAAAGGGAGCAGTTCTTC.

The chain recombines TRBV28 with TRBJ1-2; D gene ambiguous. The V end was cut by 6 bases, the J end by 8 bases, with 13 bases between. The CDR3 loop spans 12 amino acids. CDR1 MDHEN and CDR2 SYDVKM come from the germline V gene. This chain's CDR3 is CASSHSAVGYTF. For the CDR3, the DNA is TGTGCCAGCAGCCATTCCGCCGTGGGCTACACCTTC.

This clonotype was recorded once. CDR3 loop: CATAAGKVVDTQYF. The CDR3 nucleotides read TGTGCCACCGCAGCGGGAAAAGTGGTAGATACGCAGTATTTT. The chain couples TRBV10-3 to TRBJ2-3; TRBD2 aligns across 7 bases. V trimming: 10 bases; J trimming: 5 bases; junction bases outside the gene matches: 12. CDR1 is ENHRY, CDR2 SYGVKD, per germline. The CDR3 sequence is 14 residues long.

CDR3 nucleotides: TGTGCCAGCATTACGTCAGAGAACACCGGGGAGCTGTTTTTT. This translates into CASITSENTGELFF. The chain is built from TRBV28 and TRBJ2-2, with D unclear. The CDR3 contains 14 residues. The V gene's germline CDR1 is MDHEN and CDR2 SYDVKM. With 7 bases removed from V and 1 base from J, the gap between germline ends came to 10 bases.

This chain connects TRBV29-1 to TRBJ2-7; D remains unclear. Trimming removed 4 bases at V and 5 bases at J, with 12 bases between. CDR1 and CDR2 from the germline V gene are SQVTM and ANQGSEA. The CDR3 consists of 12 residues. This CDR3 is CSVGPAGHEQYF. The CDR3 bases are TGCAGCGTTGGCCCCGCCGGCCACGAGCAGTACTTC.

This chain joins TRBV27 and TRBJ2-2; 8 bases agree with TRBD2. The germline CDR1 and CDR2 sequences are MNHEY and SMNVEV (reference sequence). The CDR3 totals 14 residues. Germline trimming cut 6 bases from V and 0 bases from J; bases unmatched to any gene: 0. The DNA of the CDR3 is TGTGCCAGCAGAGCGGGAGCGAACACCGGGGAGCTGTTTTTT. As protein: CASRAGANTGELFF.

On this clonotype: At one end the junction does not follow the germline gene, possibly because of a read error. DNA of the CDR3: TGTGCCAGCAGTTTAGGGCAGGGGAATGGCTACACCTTC. It is translated as CASSLGQGNGYTF. The chain combines TRBV7-9 with TRBJ1-2; weak D call: TRBD1 (6 bases). The germline gives CDR1 SEHNR, CDR2 FQNEAQ (reference sequence). The length of the CDR3 is 13 residues.

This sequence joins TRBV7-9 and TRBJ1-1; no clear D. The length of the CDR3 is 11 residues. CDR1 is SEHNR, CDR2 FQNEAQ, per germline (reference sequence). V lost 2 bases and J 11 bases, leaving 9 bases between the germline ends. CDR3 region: CASSLLEGAFF. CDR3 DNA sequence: TGTGCCAGCAGCTTACTGGAGGGCGCTTTCTTT.

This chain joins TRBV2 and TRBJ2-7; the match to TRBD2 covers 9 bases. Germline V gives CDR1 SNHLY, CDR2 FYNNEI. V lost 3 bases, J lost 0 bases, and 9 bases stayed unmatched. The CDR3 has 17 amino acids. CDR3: CASSDAWVSGSSYEQYV. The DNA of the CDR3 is TGTGCCAGCAGTGACGCGTGGGTTAGCGGGAGCTCCTACGAGCAGTACGTC.

The CDR3 is CSGGGTTYNEQFF. The CDR3 nucleotides are TGCAGCGGGGGGGGGACTACCTACAATGAGCAGTTCTTC. The genes are TRBV29-1 and TRBJ2-1; 7 positions agree with TRBD2. CDR1 and CDR2 from the germline V gene are SQVTM and ANQGSEA. The CDR3 runs to 13 residues. J gave up 2 bases and V 7 bases, and 5 bases lay outside the gene matches.

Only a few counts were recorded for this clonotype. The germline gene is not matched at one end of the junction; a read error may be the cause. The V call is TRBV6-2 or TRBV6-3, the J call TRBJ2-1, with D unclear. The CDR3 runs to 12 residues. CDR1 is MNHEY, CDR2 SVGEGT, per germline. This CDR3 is CASSYSYNEQFF. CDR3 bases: TGTGCCAGCAGCTACTCCTACAATGAGCAGTTCTTC.

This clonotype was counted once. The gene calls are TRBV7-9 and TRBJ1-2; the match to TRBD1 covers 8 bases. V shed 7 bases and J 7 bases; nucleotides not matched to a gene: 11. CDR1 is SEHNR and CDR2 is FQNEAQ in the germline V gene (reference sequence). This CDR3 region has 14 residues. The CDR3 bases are TGTGCCAGCACCACCACAGGGGGGATAGCTGGCTACACCTTC. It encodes CASTTTGGIAGYTF.

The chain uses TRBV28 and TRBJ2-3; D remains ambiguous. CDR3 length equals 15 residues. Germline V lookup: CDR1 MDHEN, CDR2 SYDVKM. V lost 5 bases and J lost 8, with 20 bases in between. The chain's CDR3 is CASSPPVSSVGTQYF. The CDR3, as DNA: TGTGCCAGCAGTCCCCCAGTTTCGTCGGTCGGTACGCAGTATTTT. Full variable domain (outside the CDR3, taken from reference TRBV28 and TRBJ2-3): DVKVTQSSRYLVKRTGEKVFLECVQDMDHENMFWYRQDPGLGLRLIYFSYDVKMKEKGDIPEGYSVSREKKERFSLILESASTNQTSMYLCASSPPVSSVGTQYFGPGTRLTVL.

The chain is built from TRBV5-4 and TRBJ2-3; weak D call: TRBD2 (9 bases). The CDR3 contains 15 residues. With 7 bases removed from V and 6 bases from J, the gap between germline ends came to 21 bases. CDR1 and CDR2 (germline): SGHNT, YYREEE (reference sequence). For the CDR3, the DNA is TGTGCCAGCCGCGGGGGGGACAGGATCGGGGATACGCAGTATTTT. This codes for CASRGGDRIGDTQYF. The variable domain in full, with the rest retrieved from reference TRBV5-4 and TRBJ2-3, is ETGVTQSPTHLIKTRGQQVTLRCSSQSGHNTVSWYQQALGQGPQFIFQYYREEENGRGNFPPRFSGLQFPNYSSELNVNALELDDSALYLCASRGGDRIGDTQYFGPGTRLTVL.

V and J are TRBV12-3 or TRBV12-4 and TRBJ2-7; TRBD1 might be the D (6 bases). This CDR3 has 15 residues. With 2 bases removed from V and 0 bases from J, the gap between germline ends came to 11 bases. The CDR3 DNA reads TGTGCCAGCAGTTTAACAGGACAGAGCTCCTACGAGCAGTACTTC. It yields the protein CASSLTGQSSYEQYF.